This TCR beta chain was captured in a study of T cells in Graves' hyperthyroidism and ophthalmopathy. Comments on this clonotype: Its antigen remains unidentified.

Amplified TCR beta CDR3 regions came from RNA transcripts. A set of HTBI primers served as the primers for a first-round RT-PCR of the TCR CDR3. From the multiplex PCR reads, TCRdb called clonotypes with MiXCR, one entry per CDR3 protein. The sample lists under 700,000 distinct CDR3 sequences, around 46% occurring once. The CDR3 runs 18 residues. V lost 0 bases and J lost 6; bases outside the gene matches: 9. Germline V gives CDR1 MNHEY, CDR2 SVGEGT. Regarding the study as a whole: Most clonotypes expanded in thyroid above 0.001 were likewise present in blood.

Graves' hyperthyroidism showing no ophthalmopathy progression within 18 months was considered stable. Investigators excluded patients with uncontrolled infection, other autoimmune disease, pregnancy or lactation. The rearrangement joins TRBV6-2 or TRBV6-3 to TRBJ1-5; 12 nucleotides line up with TRBD1. What was sequenced was peripheral blood or thyroid tissue (not recorded which). This sequence originates from a woman between 18 and 29 years old with Graves' hyperthyroidism. DNA of the CDR3: TGTGCCAGCAGTTACTCGGGACAGGGGGCCCGTGGTTTTCAGCCCCAGCATTTT. Its protein product is CASSYSGQGARGFQPQHF.